These 16 T cell receptor beta chains share one sample of origin, sequenced in a study of T cells in Graves' hyperthyroidism and ophthalmopathy. From RNA transcripts, TCR beta CDR3 regions were amplified. Using the HTBI primer set, a first-round RT-PCR was run on the TCR CDR3. TCRdb recomputed calls from the multiplex PCR reads with MiXCR, one row per CDR3 protein. The table has around 350,000 distinct CDR3 sequences, roughly 19% seen once. Specimen: blood. Source of these receptors: a woman aged 18-29 years with Graves' hyperthyroidism.

This clonotype was detected many times. The chain employs TRBV28 and TRBJ1-1; a weak D match, TRBD1 (6 bases). This CDR3 is built from 15 residues. The germline gives CDR1 MDHEN, CDR2 SYDVKM. Trimming left V 3 bases short and J 1 base short, with 12 bases between. The CDR3 DNA reads TGTGCCAGCAGTTTGGCGGGACACCAGAACACTGAAGCTTTCTTT. Its translation is CASSLAGHQNTEAFF.

Ten or more counts support this clonotype. The CDR3 nucleotides read TGTGCCAGCAGCTTGGGAGATGGGGGGGTGGACACTGAAGCTTTCTTT. It yields the protein CASSLGDGGVDTEAFF. This chain uses TRBV5-4 with TRBJ1-1, with a possible D match to TRBD1 (5 bases). Trimming left V 0 bases short and J 3 bases short, with 15 bases between. This CDR3 has 16 residues. Germline V lookup: CDR1 SGHNT, CDR2 YYREEE (reference sequence).

The chain uses TRBV7-2 and TRBJ1-6; no firm D call. V was cut by 1 base and J by 8 bases, with 6 bases left in between. Germline CDR1 is SGHTA and CDR2 is FQGNSA. CDR3 length: 13 amino acids. The CDR3 spells CASSLERDSPLHF. The CDR3 coding sequence is TGTGCCAGCAGCTTAGAACGGGATTCACCCCTCCACTTT.

This clonotype was counted at least ten times. This chain connects TRBV7-8 to TRBJ2-7, with D uncertain. The germline V and J ends were trimmed by 1 base and 2 bases, with 15 bases remaining between them. Germline V gene lookup returns CDR1 SGHVS and CDR2 FQNEAQ. The CDR3 spans 16 residues. Here the CDR3 DNA reads TGTGCCAGCAGCTTAGGGGGTAGGGTTAGTCCCTACGAGCAGTACTTC. This gives the protein CASSLGGRVSPYEQYF.

This clonotype was recorded many times. The gene calls are TRBV10-3 and TRBJ2-7, with no clear D. Germline CDR1 is ENHRY and CDR2 is SYGVKD. Trimming cost V 4 bases and J 5 bases, with 12 bases left between them. This CDR3 has 13 amino acids. The CDR3 is CAISGSGPHEQYF. The CDR3 DNA follows: TGTGCCATCAGTGGGTCTGGTCCCCACGAGCAGTACTTC.

This rearrangement joins TRBV5-1 to TRBJ1-2, with D uncertain. In germline, CDR1 is SGHRS, CDR2 YFSETQ. The V and J ends lost 4 bases and 6 bases respectively, with 16 bases between them. CDR3 length equals 14 residues. The CDR3 region is CASSQTAAEDGYTF. The DNA of the CDR3 is TGCGCCAGCAGCCAGACGGCGGCAGAAGATGGCTACACCTTC.

This clonotype was counted ten times or more. The rearrangement joins TRBV30 to TRBJ2-7, with 13 bases lining up with TRBD2. Germline loops: CDR1 GTSNPN, CDR2 SVGIG (reference sequence). The length of the CDR3 is 14 residues. DNA for the CDR3: TGTGCGTCGGATACTAGCGGGGGGGCAATCGAGCAGTACTTC. It is translated as CASDTSGGAIEQYF.

In its sample, this clonotype was seen many times. The V and J genes are TRBV12-3 or TRBV12-4 and TRBJ1-1; D is perhaps TRBD1 (6 bases). This CDR3 has 15 amino acids. Trimming shortened V by 2 bases and J by 5 bases, and 15 bases separated the two germline ends. Here the CDR3 reads CASSLNSGAGTEAFF. The CDR3, as DNA: TGTGCCAGCAGTTTAAATTCGGGGGCTGGGACTGAAGCTTTCTTT.

This clonotype was counted many times. This sequence joins TRBV6-1 and TRBJ2-1; D gene uncertain. CDR3 size: 11 residues. V lost 6 bases and J 1 base, leaving 1 base between the germline ends. Germline V CDR1 and CDR2: MNHNS, SASEGT. As DNA, the CDR3 is TGTGCCAGCAGATCCTACAATGAGCAGTTCTTC. Protein: CASRSYNEQFF.

This chain connects TRBV6-5 to TRBJ2-7; TRBD2 matches 7 bases. CDR1 is MNHEY, CDR2 SVGAGI, per germline. The J segment lost 7 bases and the V segment lost 2 bases, leaving 11 bases of the junction unmatched. The CDR3 is made up of 15 amino acids. Here the CDR3 DNA reads TGTGCCAGCAGTTACCTTATTGGGGGGGGGAAAGAGCAGTACTTC. Encoded protein: CASSYLIGGGKEQYF.

V usage is TRBV28 and J usage is TRBJ1-2, with D hard to call. The V and J ends lost 11 bases and 5 bases respectively, with 15 bases between them. The CDR3 runs to 12 residues. CDR1 is MDHEN and CDR2 is SYDVKM in the germline V gene. The CDR3 reads CAGGRNRYGYTF. DNA of the CDR3: TGTGCCGGAGGACGTAACCGATATGGCTACACCTTC.

In this sample, this clonotype turned up many times. This rearrangement joins TRBV11-2 to TRBJ1-2; no clear D. CDR1 is SGHAT, CDR2 FQNNGV, per germline. The CDR3 is 14 amino acids. Trimming cost V 4 bases and J 8 bases, with 17 bases left between them. As DNA, the CDR3 is TGTGCCAGCAGCTCCATTCAGGTGATGGGAGGCTACACCTTC. It translates to CASSSIQVMGGYTF.

The chain is built from TRBV12-3 or TRBV12-4 and TRBJ1-1, with 10 bases fitting TRBD1. V shed 7 bases, J shed 6 bases, and the junction held 8 bases outside the gene matches. The CDR3 totals 14 residues. CDR3 bases: TGTGCCAGCACCCCATCCGGGACAGGGGCTGAAGCTTTCTTT. Residues: CASTPSGTGAEAFF.

The V gene is TRBV29-1, the J gene TRBJ1-5; D gene unclear. Germline V gene data show CDR1 as SQVTM and CDR2 as ANQGSEA. The length of the CDR3 is 12 residues. V lost 6 bases, J lost 5 bases, and 11 bases lay in between. CDR3 in amino acids: CSVGDTDQPQHF. CDR3 nucleotides: TGCAGCGTCGGCGACACTGATCAGCCCCAGCATTTT.

As for this clonotype: This CDR3 is missing its conserved last phenylalanine or tryptophan, likely due to a read error. The V and J genes are TRBV6-1 and TRBJ1-2; D call uncertain. V was shortened by 7 bases and J by 4 bases, with 7 bases between the two germline ends. Germline CDR1 reads MNHNS; CDR2 reads SASEGT. The CDR3 is 11 amino acids. The CDR3 DNA follows: TGTGCCAGCAAGCAGCTCTATGGCTACACCTCC. Its translation: CASKQLYGYTS.

This clonotype was observed many times. The J gene is TRBJ2-7, the V gene TRBV27; D perhaps matches TRBD1 (6 bases). This CDR3 has 13 amino acids. Germline-derived CDR1 and CDR2 are MNHEY and SMNVEV (reference sequence). Trimming shortened V by 4 bases and J by 2 bases, and 9 bases separated the two germline ends. CDR3 in amino acids: CASSWGPTYEQYF. CDR3 in DNA: TGTGCCAGCAGTTGGGGGCCCACCTACGAGCAGTACTTC.